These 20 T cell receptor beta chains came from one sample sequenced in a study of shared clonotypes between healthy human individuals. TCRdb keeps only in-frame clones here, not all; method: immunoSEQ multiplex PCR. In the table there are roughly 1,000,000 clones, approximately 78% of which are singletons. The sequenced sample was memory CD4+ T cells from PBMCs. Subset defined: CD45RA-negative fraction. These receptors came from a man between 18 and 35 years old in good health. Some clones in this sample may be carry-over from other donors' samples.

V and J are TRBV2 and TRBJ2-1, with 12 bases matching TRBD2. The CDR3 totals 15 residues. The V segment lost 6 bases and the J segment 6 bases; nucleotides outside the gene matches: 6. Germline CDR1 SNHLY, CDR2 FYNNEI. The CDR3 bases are TGTGCCAGCAGAATGACTAGCGGGAGCCTCAATGAGCAGTTCTTC. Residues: CASRMTSGSLNEQFF.

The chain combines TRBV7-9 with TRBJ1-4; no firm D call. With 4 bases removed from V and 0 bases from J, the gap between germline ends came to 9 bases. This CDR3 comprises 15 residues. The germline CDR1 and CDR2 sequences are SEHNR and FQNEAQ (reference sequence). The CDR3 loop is CASSSSLTTNEKLFF. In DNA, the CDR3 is TGTGCCAGCAGCTCCTCACTCACAACTAATGAAAAACTGTTTTTT.

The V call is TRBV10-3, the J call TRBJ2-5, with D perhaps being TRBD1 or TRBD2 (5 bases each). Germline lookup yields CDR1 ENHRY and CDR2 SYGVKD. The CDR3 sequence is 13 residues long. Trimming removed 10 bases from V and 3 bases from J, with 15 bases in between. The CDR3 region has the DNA TGTGCCACGAACCGGGACCCAAAAGAGACCCAGTACTTC. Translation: CATNRDPKETQYF.

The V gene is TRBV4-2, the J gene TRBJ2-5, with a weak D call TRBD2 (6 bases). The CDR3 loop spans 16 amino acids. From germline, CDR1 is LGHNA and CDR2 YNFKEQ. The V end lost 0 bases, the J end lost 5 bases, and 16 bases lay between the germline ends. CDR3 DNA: TGTGCCAGCAGCCAAGATCAAGGACTAAAGGGGGAGACCCAGTACTTC. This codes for CASSQDQGLKGETQYF.

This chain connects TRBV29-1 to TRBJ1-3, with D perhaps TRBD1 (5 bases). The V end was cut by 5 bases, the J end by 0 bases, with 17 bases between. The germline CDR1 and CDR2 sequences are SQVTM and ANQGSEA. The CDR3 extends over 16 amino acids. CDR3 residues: CSVRDGSSSSGNTIYF. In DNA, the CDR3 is TGCAGCGTTCGGGACGGCAGTTCGAGCTCTGGAAACACCATATATTTT.

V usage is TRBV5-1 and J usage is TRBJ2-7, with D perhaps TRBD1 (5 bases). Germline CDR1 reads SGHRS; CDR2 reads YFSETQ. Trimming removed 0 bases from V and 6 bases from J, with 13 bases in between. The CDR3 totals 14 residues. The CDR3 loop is CASSLGWGPSEQYF. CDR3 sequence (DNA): TGCGCCAGCAGCTTGGGCTGGGGCCCTAGCGAGCAGTACTTC.

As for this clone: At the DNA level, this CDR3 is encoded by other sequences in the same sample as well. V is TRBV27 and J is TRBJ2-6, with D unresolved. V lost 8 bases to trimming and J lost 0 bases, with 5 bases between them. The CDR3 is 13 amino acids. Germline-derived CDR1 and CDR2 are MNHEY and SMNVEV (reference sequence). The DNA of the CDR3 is TGTGCCAGCCGGGTCTCTGGGGCCAACGTCCTGACTTTC. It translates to CASRVSGANVLTF.

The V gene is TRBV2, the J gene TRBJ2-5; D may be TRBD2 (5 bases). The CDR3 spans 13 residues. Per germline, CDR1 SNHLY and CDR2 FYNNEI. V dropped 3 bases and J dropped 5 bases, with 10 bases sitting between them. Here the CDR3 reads CASSEARGETQYF. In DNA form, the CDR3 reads TGTGCCAGCAGTGAGGCAAGAGGGGAGACCCAGTACTTC.

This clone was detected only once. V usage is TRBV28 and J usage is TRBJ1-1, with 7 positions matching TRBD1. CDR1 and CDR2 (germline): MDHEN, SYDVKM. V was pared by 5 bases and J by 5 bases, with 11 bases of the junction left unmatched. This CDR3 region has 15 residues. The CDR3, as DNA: TGTGCCAGCAGTCTACCCCGACAGGGAGGAACTGAAGCTTTCTTT. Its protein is CASSLPRQGGTEAFF. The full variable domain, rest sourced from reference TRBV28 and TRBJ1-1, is DVKVTQSSRYLVKRTGEKVFLECVQDMDHENMFWYRQDPGLGLRLIYFSYDVKMKEKGDIPEGYSVSREKKERFSLILESASTNQTSMYLCASSLPRQGGTEAFFGQGTRLTVV.

The CDR3 DNA follows: TGTGCTAGTGGTTTGGCCGGCACCGGGTCTCCGGTTCCTAACACTGAAGCTTTCTTT. It encodes CASGLAGTGSPVPNTEAFF. The V and J genes are TRBV12-5 and TRBJ1-1; no firm D call. Between the trimmed V and J ends, which lost 1 base and 2 bases, there was a span of 23 bases. The germline gives CDR1 LGHNT, CDR2 FRNRAP. This CDR3 comprises 19 residues.

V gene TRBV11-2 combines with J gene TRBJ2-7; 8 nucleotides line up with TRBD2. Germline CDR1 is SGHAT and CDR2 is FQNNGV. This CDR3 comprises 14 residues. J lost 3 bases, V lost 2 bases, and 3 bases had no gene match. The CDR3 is CASSLPGTSYEQYF. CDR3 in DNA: TGTGCCAGCAGCTTACCCGGGACTAGCTACGAGCAGTACTTC.

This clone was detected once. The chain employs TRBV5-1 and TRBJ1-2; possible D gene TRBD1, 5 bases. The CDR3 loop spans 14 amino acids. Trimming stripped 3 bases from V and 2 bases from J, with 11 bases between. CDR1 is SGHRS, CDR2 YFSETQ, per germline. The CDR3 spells CASSWGSGNYGYTF. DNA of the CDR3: TGCGCCAGCAGCTGGGGGAGCGGGAACTATGGCTACACCTTC. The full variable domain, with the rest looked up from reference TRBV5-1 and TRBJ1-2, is KAGVTQTPRYLIKTRGQQVTLSCSPISGHRSVSWYQQTPGQGLQFLFEYFSETQRNKGNFPGRFSGRQFSNSRSEMNVSTLELGDSALYLCASSWGSGNYGYTFGSGTRLTVV.

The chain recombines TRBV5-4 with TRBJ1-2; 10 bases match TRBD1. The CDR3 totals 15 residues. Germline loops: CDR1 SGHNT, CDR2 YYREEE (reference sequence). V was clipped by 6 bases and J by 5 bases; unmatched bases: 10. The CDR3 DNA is TGTGCCAGCAATCCGCTAGGGACAGGGGAATATGGCTACACCTTC. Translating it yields CASNPLGTGEYGYTF.

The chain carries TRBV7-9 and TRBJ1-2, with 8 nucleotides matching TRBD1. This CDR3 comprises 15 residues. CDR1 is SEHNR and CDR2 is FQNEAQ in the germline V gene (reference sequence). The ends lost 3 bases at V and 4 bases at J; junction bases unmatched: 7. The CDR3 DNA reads TGTGCCAGCAGCTTTAGACAGGGGCCCCTCTATGGCTACACCTTC. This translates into CASSFRQGPLYGYTF.

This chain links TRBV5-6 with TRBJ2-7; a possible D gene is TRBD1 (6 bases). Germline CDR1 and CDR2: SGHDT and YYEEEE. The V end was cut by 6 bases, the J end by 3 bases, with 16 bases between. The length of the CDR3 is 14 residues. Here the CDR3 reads CASNPYDRSYEQYF. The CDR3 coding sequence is TGTGCCAGCAACCCGTATGACAGGAGCTACGAGCAGTACTTC.

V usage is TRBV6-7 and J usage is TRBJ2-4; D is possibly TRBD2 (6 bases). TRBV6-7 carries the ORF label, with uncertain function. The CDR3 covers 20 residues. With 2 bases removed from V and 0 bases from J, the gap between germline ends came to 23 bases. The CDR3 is CASSYKDGSLSGLAKNIQYF. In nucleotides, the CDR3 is TGTGCCAGCAGTTACAAGGATGGCAGCCTCAGCGGGTTAGCCAAAAACATTCAGTACTTC.

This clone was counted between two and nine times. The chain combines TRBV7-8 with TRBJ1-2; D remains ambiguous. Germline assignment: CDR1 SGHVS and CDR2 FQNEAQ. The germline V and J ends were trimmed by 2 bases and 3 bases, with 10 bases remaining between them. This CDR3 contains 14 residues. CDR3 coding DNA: TGTGCCAGCAGCTTACGGGAAACCGACTATGGCTACACCTTC. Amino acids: CASSLRETDYGYTF.

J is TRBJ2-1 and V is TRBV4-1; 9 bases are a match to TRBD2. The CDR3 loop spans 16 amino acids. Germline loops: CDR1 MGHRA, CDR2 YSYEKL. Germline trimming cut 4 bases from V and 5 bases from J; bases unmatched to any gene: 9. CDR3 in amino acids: CASSRLAGVGHNEQFF. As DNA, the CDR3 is TGCGCCAGCAGCCGCTTAGCGGGAGTGGGACACAATGAGCAGTTCTTC.

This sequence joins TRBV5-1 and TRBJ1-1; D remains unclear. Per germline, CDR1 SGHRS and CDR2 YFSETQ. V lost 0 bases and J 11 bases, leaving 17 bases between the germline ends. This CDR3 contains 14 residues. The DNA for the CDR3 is TGCGCCAGCAGCTTGGCCTCCGGACCCCCCGTCGCTTTCTTT. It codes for CASSLASGPPVAFF.

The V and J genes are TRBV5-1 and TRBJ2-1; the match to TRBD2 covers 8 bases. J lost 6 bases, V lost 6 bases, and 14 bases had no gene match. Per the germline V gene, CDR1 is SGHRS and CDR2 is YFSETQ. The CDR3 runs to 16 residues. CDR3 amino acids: CASTPGGGGLSNEQFF. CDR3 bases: TGCGCCAGCACCCCCGGTGGCGGGGGGCTCTCCAATGAGCAGTTCTTC.